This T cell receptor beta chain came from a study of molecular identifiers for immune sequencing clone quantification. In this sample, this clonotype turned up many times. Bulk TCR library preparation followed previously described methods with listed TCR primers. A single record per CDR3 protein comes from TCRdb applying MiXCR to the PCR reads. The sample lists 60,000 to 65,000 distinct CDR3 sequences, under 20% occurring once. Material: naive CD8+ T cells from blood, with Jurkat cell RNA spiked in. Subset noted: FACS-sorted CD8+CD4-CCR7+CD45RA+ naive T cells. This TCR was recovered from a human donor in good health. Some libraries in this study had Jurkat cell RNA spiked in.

The CDR3 DNA sequence: TGTGCCAGCAGTTACCCCAGCCACGAGCAGTACTTC. Its protein product is CASSYPSHEQYF. The J gene is TRBJ2-7, the V gene TRBV6-5; D unresolved. The V and J ends lost 2 bases and 5 bases respectively, with 7 bases between them. The CDR3 consists of 12 residues. Germline CDR1 MNHEY, CDR2 SVGAGI.